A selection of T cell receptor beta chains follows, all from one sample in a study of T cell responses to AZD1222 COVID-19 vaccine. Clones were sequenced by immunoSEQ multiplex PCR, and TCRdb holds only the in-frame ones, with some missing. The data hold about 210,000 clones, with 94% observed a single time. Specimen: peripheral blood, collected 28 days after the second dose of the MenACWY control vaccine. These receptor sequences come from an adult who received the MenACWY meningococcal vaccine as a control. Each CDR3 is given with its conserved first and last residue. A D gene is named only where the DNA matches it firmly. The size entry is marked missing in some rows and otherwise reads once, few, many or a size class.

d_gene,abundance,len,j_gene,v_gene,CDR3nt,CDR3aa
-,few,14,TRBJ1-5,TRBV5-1,TGCGCCAGCAGCTTAGGGCCCCTCAATCAGCCCCAGCATTTT,CASSLGPLNQPQHF
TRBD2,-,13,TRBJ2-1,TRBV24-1,TGTGCCACCGGGAGGGACTCCTACAATGAGCAGTTCTTC,CATGRDSYNEQFF
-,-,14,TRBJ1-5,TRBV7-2,TGTGCCAGCAGCCCCCGACAGGCCAATCAGCCCCAGCATTTT,CASSPRQANQPQHF
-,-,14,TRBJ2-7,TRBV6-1,TGTGCCAGCAGTGAGACGTTGAGCTCCTACGAGCAGTACTTC,CASSETLSSYEQYF
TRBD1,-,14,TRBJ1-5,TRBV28,TGTGCCAGCAGTACGGACAGGGGAGCTCAGCCCCAGCATTTT,CASSTDRGAQPQHF
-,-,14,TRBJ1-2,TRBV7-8,TGTGCCAGCAGCCCTCAGGGAGGCGTCTATGGCTACACCTTC,CASSPQGGVYGYTF
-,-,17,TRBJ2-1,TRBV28,TGTGCCAGCAGTTTGATTCTGGGGCAGACCCCTAAGAATGAGCAGTTCTTC,CASSLILGQTPKNEQFF
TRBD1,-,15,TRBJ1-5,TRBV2,TGTGCCAGCCGATCGGGACAGGAAAGCAATCAGCCCCAGCATTTT,CASRSGQESNQPQHF
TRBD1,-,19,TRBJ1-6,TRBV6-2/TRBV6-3,TGTGCCAGCAGTTACCGCGGCGACAGGGGGCTTGTTCGTAATTCACCCCTCCACTTT,CASSYRGDRGLVRNSPLHF
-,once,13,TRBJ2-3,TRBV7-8,TGTGCCAGCAGCTTAGGATTCACAGATACGCAGTATTTT,CASSLGFTDTQYF
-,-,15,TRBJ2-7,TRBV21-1,TGTGCCAGCAGCATCGGCAGGGGATCCCACTACGAGCAGTACTTC,CASSIGRGSHYEQYF
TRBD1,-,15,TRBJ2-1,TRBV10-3,TGTGCCATCATGGGGGACAGGGGGCTTTTCAATGAGCAGTTCTTC,CAIMGDRGLFNEQFF
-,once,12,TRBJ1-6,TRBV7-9,TGTGCCAGCAGCTCGTCGGGTTCACCCCTCCACTTT,CASSSSGSPLHF
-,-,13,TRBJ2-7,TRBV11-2,TGTGCCAGCAGCTTAGTAGGGACCTCCGAGCAGTACTTC,CASSLVGTSEQYF
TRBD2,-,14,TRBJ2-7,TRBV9,TGTGCCAGCAGCGCCCGGGACTACCTCGGGGAGCAGTACTTC,CASSARDYLGEQYF
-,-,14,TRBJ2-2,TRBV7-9,TGTGCCAGCAGCTGGGACCTACTCACCGGGGAGCTGTTTTTT,CASSWDLLTGELFF
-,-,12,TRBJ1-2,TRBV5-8,TGTGCCAGCAGCTTGGCTCCCTATGGCTACACCTTC,CASSLAPYGYTF
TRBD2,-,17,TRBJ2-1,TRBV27,TGTGCCAGCAGTTCGCTCCTTAGCGGGGGAATCTACAATGAGCAGTTCTTC,CASSSLLSGGIYNEQFF
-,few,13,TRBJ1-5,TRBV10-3,TGTGCCATCAGTGAGGGCAATGTGCAGCCCCAGCATTTT,CAISEGNVQPQHF
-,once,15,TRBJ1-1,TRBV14,TGTGCCAGCAGCCGTCACGGCGCGACGAACACTGAAGCTTTCTTT,CASSRHGATNTEAFF
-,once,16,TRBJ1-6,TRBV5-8,TGTGCCAGCAGCTCAAATGGACAGTGGGATAATTCACCCCTCCACTTT,CASSSNGQWDNSPLHF
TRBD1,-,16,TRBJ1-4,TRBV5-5,TGTGCCAGCAGCTCCGACCCGGGACAGGGGGGCCCAAAACTGTTTTTT,CASSSDPGQGGPKLFF
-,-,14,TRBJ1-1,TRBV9,TGTGCCAGCAGCGGGACGACAGGGAACACTGAAGCTTTCTTT,CASSGTTGNTEAFF
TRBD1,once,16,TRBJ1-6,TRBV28,TGTGCCAGCAGTTTATATCAGGGGGCGGAACGGTCACCCCTCCACTTT,CASSLYQGAERSPLHF
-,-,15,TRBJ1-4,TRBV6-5,TGTGCCAGCAGTTACTTTCCTGCAACTAATGAAAAACTGTTTTTT,CASSYFPATNEKLFF
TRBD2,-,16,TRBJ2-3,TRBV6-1,TGTGCCAGCAGCGAAACAAGCGGGAGGGCCGCAGATACGCAGTATTTT,CASSETSGRAADTQYF
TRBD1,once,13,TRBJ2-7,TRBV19,TGTGCCAGTTCCGGGACAGGGGCCTACGAGCAGTACTTC,CASSGTGAYEQYF
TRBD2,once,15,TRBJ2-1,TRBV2,TGTGCCAGCAGATTACTAGCGGGAGCTGGGAATGAGCAGTTCTTC,CASRLLAGAGNEQFF
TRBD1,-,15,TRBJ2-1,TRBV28,TGTGCCAGCAGTTTGTTTGGGACAGGGTGGAATGAGCAGTTCTTC,CASSLFGTGWNEQFF
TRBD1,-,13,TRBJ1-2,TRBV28,TGTGCCAGCAGTACTGGACAGGGTGATGGCTACACCTTC,CASSTGQGDGYTF
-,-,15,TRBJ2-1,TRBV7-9,TGTGCCAGCAGCTTAGGCACAGGCTCCTACAATGAGCAGTTCTTC,CASSLGTGSYNEQFF
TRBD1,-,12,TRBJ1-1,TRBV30,TGTGCCTGGGGATTGGACAGGGCCCTCGCTTTCTTT,CAWGLDRALAFF
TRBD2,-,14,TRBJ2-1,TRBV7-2,TGTGCCAGCAGCTCACTAACGCGGGGGAATGAGCAGTTCTTC,CASSSLTRGNEQFF
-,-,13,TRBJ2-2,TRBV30,TGTGCCTGGAGTAGAGGGGACACCGGGGAGCTGTTTTTT,CAWSRGDTGELFF
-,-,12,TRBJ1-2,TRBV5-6,TGTGCCAGCAGCTGGAGATGGGGTGGCTACACCTTC,CASSWRWGGYTF
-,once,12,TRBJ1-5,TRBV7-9,TGTGCCAGCAGCTCTCAAAATCAGCCCCAGCATTTT,CASSSQNQPQHF
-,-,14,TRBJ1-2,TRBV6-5,TGTGCCAGCAGTTACTCTACAGCTCCCTATGGCTACACCTTC,CASSYSTAPYGYTF
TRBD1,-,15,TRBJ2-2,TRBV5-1,TGCGCCAGCAGCATTGACAGGGCGAACACCGGGGAGCTGTTTTTT,CASSIDRANTGELFF
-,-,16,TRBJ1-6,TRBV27,TGTGCCAGCAGTACCTCCCAGGGGCTTAGTCGTTCACCCCTCCACTTT,CASSTSQGLSRSPLHF
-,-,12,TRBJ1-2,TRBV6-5,TGTGCCAGCACCCCTACCCAGAACGTCTACACCTTC,CASTPTQNVYTF
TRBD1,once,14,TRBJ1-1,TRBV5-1,TGCGCCAGCAGCTCCCGACAGGGGAACACTGAAGCTTTCTTT,CASSSRQGNTEAFF
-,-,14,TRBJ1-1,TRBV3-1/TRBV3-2,TGTGCCAGCAGCCAAGATCGGAGGATCACTGAAGCTTTCTTT,CASSQDRRITEAFF
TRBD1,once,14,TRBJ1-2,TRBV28,TGTGCCAGCAGTCCCGGACAGGGTCACTATGGCTACACCTTC,CASSPGQGHYGYTF
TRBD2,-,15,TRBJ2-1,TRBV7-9,TGTGCCAGCAGCTTACTAGCGGGGGGAGGGAATGAGCAGTTCTTC,CASSLLAGGGNEQFF
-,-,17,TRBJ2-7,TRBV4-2,TGTGCCAGCAGCCAAGATAGCCCCCGGGACTTTATCTACGAGCAGTACTTC,CASSQDSPRDFIYEQYF
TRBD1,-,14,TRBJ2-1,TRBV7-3,TGTGCCAGCAGTCCCCACAGGGGGCCGGATGAGCAGTTCTTC,CASSPHRGPDEQFF